A selection of T cell receptor beta chains follows, all from one sample in a study of cytomegalovirus exposure and HLA in healthy donors. Measured with immunoSEQ multiplex PCR; TCRdb has only the in-frame clones, and not every one. The profile shows more than 90,000 clones, approximately 80% of them singletons. Sequenced input: PBMCs. The receptors stem from a woman aged 25 to 45 in good health and CMV-seronegative. The CDR3 runs from the conserved cysteine through the conserved F or W. D genes are given only for firm matches. The listing skips clone size in some rows; elsewhere it reads once, few, many or a size class.

clone_size,j_call,d_call,v_call,cdr3_aa,cdr3_nt
NA,TRBJ2-2,TRBD1,TRBV6-5,CASSYGQGLTGELFF,TGTGCCAGCAGTTACGGACAGGGCCTCACCGGGGAGCTGTTTTTT
few,TRBJ2-7,NA,TRBV12-1,CASSLPDGGSYEQYF,TGTGCCAGCAGCCTCCCGGACGGGGGATCCTACGAGCAGTACTTC
NA,TRBJ2-1,TRBD1,TRBV2,CASSGQGGDEQFF,TGTGCCAGCAGTGGACAGGGTGGCGATGAGCAGTTCTTC
NA,TRBJ2-7,NA,TRBV28,CASSLGVGDEQYF,TGTGCCAGCAGTTTAGGCGTAGGGGACGAGCAGTACTTC
once,TRBJ1-5,TRBD1,TRBV18,CASSPGQASNQPQHF,TGTGCCAGCTCACCGGGACAGGCTAGCAATCAGCCCCAGCATTTT
NA,TRBJ2-1,NA,TRBV2,CASSEDGPRALF,TGTGCCAGCAGTGAGGATGGGCCCAGGGCCCTCTTC
NA,TRBJ2-1,TRBD2,TRBV2,CASRPGGSGVHEQFF,TGTGCCAGCAGGCCCGGGGGTAGCGGGGTTCATGAGCAGTTCTTC
NA,TRBJ1-2,NA,TRBV6-5,CASSSQRFYGYTF,TGTGCCAGCAGTTCGCAGCGATTCTATGGCTACACCTTC
NA,TRBJ1-5,NA,TRBV10-3,CAISEGQSNQPQHF,TGTGCCATCAGTGAGGGACAGAGCAATCAGCCCCAGCATTTT
NA,TRBJ1-2,NA,TRBV29-1,CSVELSGGYGYTF,TGCAGCGTTGAGTTGAGTGGTGGCTATGGCTACACCTTC
NA,TRBJ2-1,TRBD2,TRBV4-2,CASSQELVAGAYNEQFF,TGTGCCAGCAGCCAAGAATTGGTAGCGGGGGCTTACAATGAGCAGTTCTTC
NA,TRBJ1-1,TRBD1,TRBV7-9,CASSPGGANTEAFF,TGTGCCAGCAGCCCAGGGGGCGCGAACACTGAAGCTTTCTTT
NA,TRBJ1-2,TRBD1,TRBV6-1,CASSEGTGGGYTF,TGTGCCAGCAGTGAAGGGACAGGGGGAGGCTACACCTTC
NA,TRBJ1-1,TRBD1,TRBV7-6,CASSQQNQGATEAFF,TGTGCCAGCAGCCAACAAAATCAGGGGGCAACTGAAGCTTTCTTT
NA,TRBJ1-6,TRBD1,TRBV30,CAWRVTGDSPLHF,TGTGCCTGGAGGGTGACAGGGGATTCACCCCTCCACTTT
NA,TRBJ2-5,NA,TRBV15,CATSMGAGQETQYF,TGTGCCACCAGCATGGGGGCAGGGCAAGAGACCCAGTACTTC
NA,TRBJ1-5,NA,TRBV6-1,CASSEGIAPNQPQHF,TGTGCCAGCAGTGAAGGTATAGCCCCCAATCAGCCCCAGCATTTT
few,TRBJ2-2,NA,TRBV6-5,CASSVSGETGELFF,TGTGCCAGCAGTGTATCAGGGGAGACCGGGGAGCTGTTTTTT
few,TRBJ1-2,TRBD1,TRBV5-5,CASSLPGQGARNGYTF,TGTGCCAGCAGCCTCCCGGGACAGGGGGCGCGTAATGGCTACACCTTC
NA,TRBJ1-6,NA,TRBV6-5,CATGGGSPLHF,TGTGCCACCGGCGGTGGGTCACCCCTCCACTTT
NA,TRBJ1-4,TRBD1,TRBV30,CAWSRQGWEKLFF,TGTGCCTGGAGCAGACAGGGTTGGGAAAAACTGTTTTTT
few,TRBJ1-1,NA,TRBV6-6,CASRPPGDTEAFF,TGTGCCAGCAGACCCCCCGGGGACACTGAAGCTTTCTTT
few,TRBJ1-2,NA,TRBV4-2,CASSPLTENYGYTF,TGTGCCAGCAGCCCCCTGACGGAGAACTATGGCTACACCTTC
NA,TRBJ1-6,TRBD1,TRBV4-3,CASSRVRDSSPLHF,TGCGCCAGCAGCCGTGTTCGGGACAGTTCACCCCTCCACTTT
NA,TRBJ2-1,NA,TRBV4-2,CASSQGGDNEQFF,TGTGCCAGCAGCCAAGGGGGGGACAATGAGCAGTTCTTC
NA,TRBJ2-7,TRBD2,TRBV6-5,CASSYRGSSYEQYF,TGTGCCAGCAGTTACCGCGGGAGCAGCTACGAGCAGTACTTC
NA,TRBJ2-1,TRBD1,TRBV19,CASSRQGGTYNEQFF,TGTGCCAGTAGTAGACAGGGTGGGACCTACAATGAGCAGTTCTTC
NA,TRBJ1-1,NA,TRBV6-5,CASSYAGSPQTEAFF,TGTGCCAGCAGTTACGCGGGTAGCCCGCAGACTGAAGCTTTCTTT
NA,TRBJ2-7,NA,TRBV4-3,CASSQVIAGYEQYF,TGCGCCAGCAGCCAAGTTATAGCTGGCTACGAGCAGTACTTC
NA,TRBJ1-1,NA,TRBV9,CASSVGGQPSTEAFF,TGTGCCAGCAGCGTAGGGGGGCAGCCAAGCACTGAAGCTTTCTTT
NA,TRBJ2-3,NA,TRBV2,CASTEGVAATDTQYF,TGTGCCAGCACCGAGGGGGTGGCTGCAACAGATACGCAGTATTTT
NA,TRBJ1-3,NA,TRBV7-9,CASSGTGQISGNTIYF,TGTGCCAGCAGCGGTACCGGACAGATCTCTGGAAACACCATATATTTT
NA,TRBJ2-5,NA,TRBV28,CASRTQGSETQYF,TGTGCCAGCAGAACCCAGGGGAGCGAGACCCAGTACTTC
few,TRBJ1-4,TRBD1,TRBV18,CASSPYTGRTGGLFF,TGTGCCAGCTCACCATACACAGGGCGAACAGGGGGACTGTTTTTT
NA,TRBJ1-1,TRBD1,TRBV15,CATSRPTGGNTEAFF,TGTGCCACCAGCAGGCCGACAGGGGGGAACACTGAAGCTTTCTTT
NA,TRBJ2-5,NA,TRBV28,CASSLLQGPPDILHGETQYF,TGTGCCAGCAGTCTCCTCCAGGGGCCTCCTGACATCCTTCATGGGGAGACCCAGTACTTC
NA,TRBJ2-2,NA,TRBV27,CASSWGGGGGELFF,TGTGCCAGCAGTTGGGGAGGCGGTGGCGGGGAGCTGTTTTTT
NA,TRBJ1-3,NA,TRBV30,CAWGVSDTIYF,TGTGCCTGGGGAGTATCAGACACCATATATTTT
NA,TRBJ1-3,TRBD1,TRBV7-9,CASSFADRGQGNTIYF,TGTGCCAGCAGCTTTGCCGACAGGGGGCAGGGAAACACCATATATTTT
NA,TRBJ2-7,TRBD2,TRBV5-1,CASNGGGSYEQYF,TGCGCCAGCAACGGCGGGGGATCCTACGAGCAGTACTTC
NA,TRBJ2-5,TRBD2,TRBV7-8,CASTPRGYQETQYF,TGTGCCAGCACCCCGCGGGGGTACCAAGAGACCCAGTACTTC
NA,TRBJ1-1,TRBD1,TRBV6-4,CASSADRGNTEAFF,TGTGCCAGCAGTGCCGACAGGGGGAACACTGAAGCTTTCTTT
NA,TRBJ1-2,NA,TRBV7-2,CASSPADGYTF,TGTGCCAGCAGCCCGGCGGATGGCTACACCTTC
once,TRBJ2-2,TRBD2,TRBV2,CASSESGRGTGELFF,TGTGCCAGCAGTGAAAGCGGGAGAGGCACCGGGGAGCTGTTTTTT
few,TRBJ2-1,TRBD2,TRBV28,CASSFLAGAYNEQFF,TGTGCCAGCAGTTTCCTAGCGGGGGCCTACAATGAGCAGTTCTTC
NA,TRBJ2-2,TRBD2,TRBV19,CASRGSGRVGELFF,TGTGCCAGCCGGGGTAGCGGGAGAGTCGGGGAGCTGTTTTTT
NA,TRBJ1-2,TRBD1,TRBV29-1,CSVSLSGTAYGYTF,TGCAGCGTTTCCCTTTCGGGGACAGCCTATGGCTACACCTTC
NA,TRBJ1-5,NA,TRBV6-6,CASSLGQLNQPQHF,TGTGCCAGCAGCCTCGGACAGCTCAATCAGCCCCAGCATTTT
NA,TRBJ1-1,NA,TRBV7-9,CASSLESGNTEAFF,TGTGCCAGCAGCTTAGAGTCGGGGAACACTGAAGCTTTCTTT
NA,TRBJ2-7,TRBD1,TRBV13,CASSLQGAMHEQYF,TGTGCCAGCAGTTTACAGGGGGCTATGCACGAGCAGTACTTC
NA,TRBJ1-2,NA,TRBV30,CAWRSGANYGYTF,TGTGCCTGGAGGAGCGGCGCTAACTATGGCTACACCTTC